One sample yielded the 32 T cell receptor beta chains listed below, sequenced in a study of T cells in localized non-small cell lung cancer. Data came from immunoSEQ multiplex PCR; TCRdb stores just in-frame clones and leaves some out. Altogether tens of thousands of clones are present, more than 75% being singletons, with the ten largest covering 8% to 10%. Sequenced here: peripheral blood, sampled before any cancer treatment. Every receptor here comes from an older female donor with stage I lung adenocarcinoma.

The J gene is TRBJ2-1, the V gene TRBV15; 7 nucleotides agree with TRBD1. CDR1 and CDR2 (germline): LNHNV, YYDKDF (reference sequence). The CDR3 spans 11 residues. Unmatched junction bases numbered 0, after V lost 3 bases and J lost 10 bases. The CDR3 DNA reads TGTGCCACCAGCAGGACAGGGGAGCAGTTCTTC. It is translated as CATSRTGEQFF.

The chain uses TRBV7-2 and TRBJ1-6, with D perhaps matching TRBD1 (5 bases). Trimming removed 1 base from V and 7 bases from J, with 14 bases in between. The CDR3 spans 16 residues. Per germline, CDR1 SGHTA and CDR2 FQGNSA. The CDR3: CASSLGGSQRNSPLHF. In DNA form, the CDR3 reads TGTGCCAGCAGCTTAGGGGGGTCCCAGAGGAATTCACCCCTCCACTTT.

The rearrangement joins TRBV6-1 to TRBJ1-2; 8 nucleotides line up with TRBD1. J lost 0 bases, V lost 8 bases, and 2 bases had no gene match. Germline V gene data show CDR1 as MNHNS and CDR2 as SASEGT. The CDR3 consists of 13 residues. The CDR3 DNA reads TGTGCCAGCGGCAGGGGGCCTAACTATGGCTACACCTTC. Translating it yields CASGRGPNYGYTF.

This clone has at least ten counts. V usage is TRBV19 and J usage is TRBJ1-4; no clear D. This CDR3 contains 11 residues. The germline V and J ends were trimmed by 3 bases and 7 bases, with 3 bases remaining between them. Per the germline V gene, CDR1 is LNHDA and CDR2 is SQIVND (reference sequence). CDR3 DNA: TGTGCCAGTAGTATGAGTGAAAAACTGTTTTTT. It yields the protein CASSMSEKLFF.

This rearrangement joins TRBV28 to TRBJ2-7, with 7 bases that match TRBD2. This CDR3 has 17 residues. V lost 1 base, J lost 6 bases, and 15 bases stayed unmatched. CDR1 and CDR2 from the germline V gene are MDHEN and SYDVKM. The CDR3 here is CASSLFGTKSTVGEQYF. The CDR3 nucleotides read TGTGCCAGCAGTTTATTCGGGACTAAATCCACGGTGGGCGAGCAGTACTTC.

CDR3 loop: CASSMRQAGANVLTF. CDR3 DNA sequence: TGTGCCAGTAGTATGAGACAGGCTGGGGCCAACGTCCTGACTTTC. The genes are TRBV19 and TRBJ2-6, with a possible D match to TRBD1 (6 bases). CDR3 size: 15 residues. CDR1 and CDR2 (germline): LNHDA, SQIVND (reference sequence). Between the trimmed V and J ends, which lost 3 bases and 2 bases, there was a span of 8 bases.

This clone was detected only a few times. V is TRBV6-1 and J is TRBJ1-5, with a weak D call TRBD1 (5 bases). The CDR3 covers 15 residues. V lost 5 bases to trimming and J lost 0 bases, with 11 bases between them. Per the germline V gene, CDR1 is MNHNS and CDR2 is SASEGT. In DNA, the CDR3 is TGTGCCAGCAGTCTAGGGGCTTATAGCAATCAGCCCCAGCATTTT. Translation: CASSLGAYSNQPQHF.

The rearrangement links TRBV4-3 to TRBJ2-7; TRBD1 matches at 7 bases. Germline assignment: CDR1 LGHNA and CDR2 YSLEER. The ends lost 0 bases at V and 5 bases at J; junction bases unmatched: 7. This CDR3 spans 15 amino acids. The CDR3 reads CASSQDDRVRDEQYF. In DNA form, the CDR3 reads TGCGCCAGCAGCCAAGATGACAGGGTGCGCGACGAGCAGTACTTC.

The gene calls are TRBV19 and TRBJ2-4; weak D call: TRBD2 (7 bases). Germline CDR1 is LNHDA and CDR2 is SQIVND (reference sequence). V gave up 5 bases and J gave up 8 bases, with 13 bases separating them. This CDR3 region has 13 residues. In DNA form, the CDR3 reads TGTGCCAGTAGTGAAGGGGGGGGCGACATTCAGTACTTC. Amino acids: CASSEGGGDIQYF.

The V gene is TRBV11-3, the J gene TRBJ2-1; D not resolved. CDR3 length: 14 amino acids. CDR1 and CDR2 (germline): SGHNT, YENEEA. V lost 3 bases and J 7 bases, leaving 13 bases between the germline ends. This CDR3 is CASSFSSGRNEQFF. The CDR3 DNA sequence: TGTGCCAGCAGCTTCTCCTCAGGTAGGAATGAGCAGTTCTTC.

The V and J genes are TRBV4-2 and TRBJ1-2; D is possibly TRBD1 (5 bases). Trimming took 1 base from V and 1 from J, leaving 16 bases between them. CDR1 and CDR2 (germline): LGHNA, YNFKEQ. The CDR3 spans 17 residues. The CDR3 bases are TGTGCCAGCAGCCAAGGGAAAAGCGAGGGGCGTAACTATGGCTACACCTTC. Translated: CASSQGKSEGRNYGYTF.

This chain joins TRBV5-6 and TRBJ1-5; D is unclear. The CDR3 is 14 amino acids. V lost 5 bases, J lost 7 bases, and 16 bases lay in between. Germline CDR1 reads SGHDT; CDR2 reads YYEEEE. The chain's CDR3 is CASSGEGGRQPQHF. CDR3 bases: TGTGCCAGCAGTGGAGAGGGCGGACGACAGCCCCAGCATTTT.

CDR3 DNA sequence: TGCGCCAGCAGCTTGGTCGGCGGAAGCACAGATACGCAGTATTTT. It specifies CASSLVGGSTDTQYF. This sequence joins TRBV5-1 and TRBJ2-3; D uncertain. CDR3 length: 15 residues. Germline lookup yields CDR1 SGHRS and CDR2 YFSETQ. The V and J ends lost 0 bases and 0 bases respectively, with 8 bases between them.

The chain combines TRBV28 with TRBJ1-1; 7 bases agree with TRBD1. This CDR3 region has 14 residues. V lost 6 bases to trimming and J lost 0 bases; unmatched junction nucleotides: 4. From germline, CDR1 is MDHEN and CDR2 SYDVKM. The DNA of the CDR3 is TGTGCCAGCAGGCCCACAGGGGTGAACACTGAAGCTTTCTTT. Its translation is CASRPTGVNTEAFF.

This clone was recorded only once. V and J are TRBV7-9 and TRBJ2-1; TRBD2 agrees at 7 bases. The germline V gene encodes CDR1 SEHNR and CDR2 FQNEAQ (reference sequence). There are 17 residues in the CDR3. Germline trimming cut 1 base from V and 7 bases from J; bases unmatched to any gene: 13. Here the CDR3 reads CASSLDWGGRGINEQFF. The CDR3, as DNA: TGTGCCAGCAGCTTAGATTGGGGCGGGAGAGGGATAAATGAGCAGTTCTTC.

V gene TRBV7-3 combines with J gene TRBJ1-4, with TRBD1 as a possible D gene (6 bases). Germline V gene lookup returns CDR1 SGHTA and CDR2 FQGTGA. V lost 3 bases to trimming and J lost 7 bases, with 21 bases between them. The CDR3 totals 17 residues. The CDR3 DNA is TGTGCCAGCAGCTTCACACTAAACAGGGTGGTAGGTGAAAAACTGTTTTTT. Its protein product is CASSFTLNRVVGEKLFF.

The chain is built from TRBV30 and TRBJ2-7, with TRBD1 matching over 9 bases. CDR3 length equals 14 residues. Germline-derived CDR1 and CDR2 are GTSNPN and SVGIG (reference sequence). J was trimmed by 2 bases and V by 3 bases; bases with no gene match: 5. CDR3: CAWRRTGVTYEQYF. The CDR3 DNA reads as TGTGCCTGGAGGAGGACAGGGGTCACCTACGAGCAGTACTTC.

This chain links TRBV27 with TRBJ2-1; the D gene is possibly TRBD2 (6 bases). This CDR3 region has 15 residues. V was clipped by 4 bases and J by 9 bases, with 19 bases between them. CDR1 is MNHEY and CDR2 is SMNVEV in the germline V gene (reference sequence). In DNA, the CDR3 is TGTGCCAGCAGTTCCCACTATGGGGCCGGGAGTGAGCAGTTCTTC. This sequence encodes CASSSHYGAGSEQFF.

This chain uses TRBV29-1 with TRBJ2-2, with D perhaps TRBD2 (6 bases). There are 15 residues in the CDR3. Germline values: CDR1 SQVTM, CDR2 ANQGSEA. V lost 0 bases to trimming and J lost 4 bases, with 12 bases between them. The CDR3 DNA is TGCAGCGTTGAAGACGGGGGTCGCCTCACCGGGGAGCTGTTTTTT. Translated, it gives CSVEDGGRLTGELFF.

J is TRBJ1-4 and V is TRBV19; D remains unclear. Germline CDR1 reads LNHDA; CDR2 reads SQIVND (reference sequence). The ends were cut back, 3 bases at V and 4 bases at J, with 9 bases in the middle. The CDR3 has 14 amino acids. The DNA for the CDR3 is TGTGCCAGTAGTATGGGCCGGATTAATGAAAAACTGTTTTTT. This translates into CASSMGRINEKLFF.

This chain links TRBV9 with TRBJ2-1; a possible D gene is TRBD1 (6 bases). CDR1 and CDR2 from the germline V gene are SGDLS and YYNGEE. The CDR3 is made up of 13 amino acids. V was shortened by 1 base and J by 9 bases, with 11 bases between the two germline ends. In DNA form, the CDR3 reads TGTGCCAGCAGCGTACAGGGGTATGGTGAGCAGTTCTTC. Amino acid sequence: CASSVQGYGEQFF.

Here the CDR3 reads CASSLLEGGLAGGQPQHF. Written as DNA, the CDR3 is TGTGCCAGTAGTCTACTAGAGGGGGGTCTGGCGGGCGGACAGCCCCAGCATTTT. The chain joins TRBV19 to TRBJ1-5, with D tentatively TRBD1 (6 bases). Germline CDR1 reads LNHDA; CDR2 reads SQIVND (reference sequence). The CDR3 is made up of 18 amino acids. V was clipped by 5 bases and J by 7 bases, with 27 bases between them.

The chain joins TRBV6-6 to TRBJ2-3; 14 bases are shared with TRBD2. The CDR3 has 16 amino acids. CDR1 and CDR2 (germline): MNHNY, SVGAGI (reference sequence). V shed 4 bases, J shed 1 base, and the junction held 1 base outside the gene matches. This CDR3 is CASSSGLAGGTDTQYF. CDR3 sequence (DNA): TGTGCCAGCAGTTCGGGACTAGCGGGGGGCACAGATACGCAGTATTTT.

The J gene is TRBJ1-1, the V gene TRBV7-8, with 9 bases that match TRBD1. V trimming: 1 base; J trimming: 7 bases; junction bases outside the gene matches: 4. The CDR3 consists of 14 residues. The germline gives CDR1 SGHVS, CDR2 FQNEAQ. CDR3 DNA sequence: TGTGCCAGCAGCTTAGACAGGGGGCTGGTTGAAGCTTTCTTT. This gives the protein CASSLDRGLVEAFF.

The V call is TRBV2, the J call TRBJ2-1, with a tentative D call TRBD2 (6 bases). V was cut by 4 bases and J by 7 bases, with 23 bases left in between. Germline CDR1 and CDR2: SNHLY and FYNNEI. This CDR3 has 17 amino acids. CDR3 region: CASSGKTKTGLINEQFF. CDR3 in DNA: TGTGCCAGCAGTGGCAAAACCAAAACCGGACTAATAAATGAGCAGTTCTTC.

V gene TRBV7-8 combines with J gene TRBJ2-3; 8 bases map to TRBD2. Germline V lookup: CDR1 SGHVS, CDR2 FQNEAQ. CDR3 length: 18 residues. With V trimmed by 4 bases and J by 5 bases, 17 bases remained unmatched. The CDR3 DNA is TGTGCCAGCAGCTACCCCGGAACTGGAGCGGGGGAGAGAGATACGCAGTATTTT. It specifies CASSYPGTGAGERDTQYF.

V is TRBV28 and J is TRBJ2-2; 7 positions match TRBD1. V was pared by 5 bases and J by 0 bases, with 9 bases of the junction left unmatched. This CDR3 is built from 17 residues. Germline V gene data show CDR1 as MDHEN and CDR2 as SYDVKM. The CDR3 spells CASSGPLGQPNTGELFF. In DNA form, the CDR3 reads TGTGCCAGCAGTGGCCCCCTGGGACAGCCGAACACCGGGGAGCTGTTTTTT.

The gene calls are TRBV4-2 and TRBJ2-5, with 14 bases that match TRBD2. Trimming removed 4 bases from V and 3 bases from J; junction bases left unmatched: 4. The CDR3 is made up of 16 amino acids. Germline loops: CDR1 LGHNA, CDR2 YNFKEQ. This chain's CDR3 is CASSLGTSGGEETQYF. The CDR3 DNA reads as TGTGCCAGCAGCCTAGGGACTAGCGGGGGCGAAGAGACCCAGTACTTC.

The genes are TRBV7-8 and TRBJ1-4; TRBD1 might be the D (6 bases). There are 13 residues in the CDR3. V was cut by 4 bases and J by 10 bases, with 13 bases left in between. Germline V lookup: CDR1 SGHVS, CDR2 FQNEAQ. The CDR3 DNA reads as TGTGCCAGCAGCTCCGGGACACCGGGAAAACTGTTTTTT. This sequence encodes CASSSGTPGKLFF.

This clone occurred once. The rearrangement joins TRBV6-1 to TRBJ1-1; TRBD1 matches 7 bases. This CDR3 is built from 16 residues. With 4 bases clipped from V and 5 bases from J, the junction kept 13 bases outside the gene matches. Germline V gene sequence: CDR1 MNHNS, CDR2 SASEGT. CDR3 loop: CASSAGGRRGYTEAFF. The CDR3, as DNA: TGTGCCAGCAGTGCAGGGGGTCGAAGGGGGTATACTGAAGCTTTCTTT.

This clone was counted a single time. V usage is TRBV4-2 and J usage is TRBJ1-2; 7 nucleotides align to TRBD1. CDR3 length: 14 residues. CDR1 LGHNA and CDR2 YNFKEQ come from the germline V gene. With V trimmed by 2 bases and J by 3 bases, 3 bases remained unmatched. The CDR3 bases are TGTGCCAGCAGCCAACCTCAGGGGGACTATGGCTACACCTTC. Residues: CASSQPQGDYGYTF.

V and J are TRBV6-5 and TRBJ2-1; weak D call: TRBD2 (5 bases). This CDR3 is built from 14 residues. With 2 bases removed from V and 7 bases from J, the gap between germline ends came to 12 bases. Germline CDR1 reads MNHEY; CDR2 reads SVGAGI. The CDR3 DNA follows: TGTGCCAGCAGTTACGGCACTAGTTATAATGAGCAGTTCTTC. It encodes CASSYGTSYNEQFF.